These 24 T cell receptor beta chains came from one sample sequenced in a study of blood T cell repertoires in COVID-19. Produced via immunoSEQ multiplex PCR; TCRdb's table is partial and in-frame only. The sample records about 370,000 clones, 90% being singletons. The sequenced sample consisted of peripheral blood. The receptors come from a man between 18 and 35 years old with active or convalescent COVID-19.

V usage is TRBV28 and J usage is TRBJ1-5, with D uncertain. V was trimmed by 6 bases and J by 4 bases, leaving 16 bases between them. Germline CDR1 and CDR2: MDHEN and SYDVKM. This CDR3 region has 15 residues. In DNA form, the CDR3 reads TGTGCCAGCAGCCACTCTCTCGCGGGTAATCAGCCCCAGCATTTT. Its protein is CASSHSLAGNQPQHF.

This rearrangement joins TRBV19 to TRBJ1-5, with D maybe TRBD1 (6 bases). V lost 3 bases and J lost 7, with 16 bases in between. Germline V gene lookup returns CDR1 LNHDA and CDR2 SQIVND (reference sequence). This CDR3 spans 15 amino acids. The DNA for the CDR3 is TGTGCCAGTAGTATGAATCGGCAGGGGATGCAGCCCCAGCATTTT. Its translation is CASSMNRQGMQPQHF.

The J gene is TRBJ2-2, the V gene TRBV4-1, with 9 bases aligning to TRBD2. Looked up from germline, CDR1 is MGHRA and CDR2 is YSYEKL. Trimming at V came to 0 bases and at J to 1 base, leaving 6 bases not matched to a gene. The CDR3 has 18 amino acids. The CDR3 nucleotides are TGCGCCAGCAGCCAAGATAGGGGAGCGGGGGGGAACACCGGGGAGCTGTTTTTT. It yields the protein CASSQDRGAGGNTGELFF.

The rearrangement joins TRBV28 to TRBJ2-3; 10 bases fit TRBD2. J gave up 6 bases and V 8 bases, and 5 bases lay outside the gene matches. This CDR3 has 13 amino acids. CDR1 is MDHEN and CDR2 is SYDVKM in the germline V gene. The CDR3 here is CASRSGGVDTQYF. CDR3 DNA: TGTGCCAGCCGGAGCGGGGGGGTTGATACGCAGTATTTT. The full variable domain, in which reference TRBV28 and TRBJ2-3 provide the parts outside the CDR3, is DVKVTQSSRYLVKRTGEKVFLECVQDMDHENMFWYRQDPGLGLRLIYFSYDVKMKEKGDIPEGYSVSREKKERFSLILESASTNQTSMYLCASRSGGVDTQYFGPGTRLTVL.

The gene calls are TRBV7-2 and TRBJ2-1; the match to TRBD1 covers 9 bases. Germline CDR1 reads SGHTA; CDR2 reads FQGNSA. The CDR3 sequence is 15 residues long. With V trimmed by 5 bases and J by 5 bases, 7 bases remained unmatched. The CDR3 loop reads CASSGQGTVNNEQFF. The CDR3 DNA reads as TGTGCCAGCAGCGGACAGGGGACGGTCAACAATGAGCAGTTCTTC.

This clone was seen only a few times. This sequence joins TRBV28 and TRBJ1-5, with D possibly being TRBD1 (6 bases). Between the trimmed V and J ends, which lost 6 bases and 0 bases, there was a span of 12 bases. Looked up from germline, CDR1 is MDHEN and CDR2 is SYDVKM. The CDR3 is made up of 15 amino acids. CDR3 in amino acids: CASSLTGYSNQPQHF. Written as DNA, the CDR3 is TGTGCCAGCAGCCTTACAGGGTATAGCAATCAGCCCCAGCATTTT.

DNA for the CDR3: TGCGCCAGCAGTTCAGGACAGGGAGGTAGCAATCAGCCCCAGCATTTT. It specifies CASSSGQGGSNQPQHF. This sequence joins TRBV4-1 and TRBJ1-5; 8 bases are shared with TRBD1. This CDR3 is 16 amino acids long. Germline V gives CDR1 MGHRA, CDR2 YSYEKL. V lost 6 bases to trimming and J lost 0 bases; unmatched junction nucleotides: 7.

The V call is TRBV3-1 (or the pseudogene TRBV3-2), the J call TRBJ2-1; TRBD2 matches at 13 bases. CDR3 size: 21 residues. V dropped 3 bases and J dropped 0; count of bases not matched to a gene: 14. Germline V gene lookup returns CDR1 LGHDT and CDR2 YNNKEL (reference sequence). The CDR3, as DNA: TGTGCCAGCAGCCAGGGCCCTCCGGGACTAGCGGGGAAGAGCTCCTACAATGAGCAGTTCTTC. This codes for CASSQGPPGLAGKSSYNEQFF.

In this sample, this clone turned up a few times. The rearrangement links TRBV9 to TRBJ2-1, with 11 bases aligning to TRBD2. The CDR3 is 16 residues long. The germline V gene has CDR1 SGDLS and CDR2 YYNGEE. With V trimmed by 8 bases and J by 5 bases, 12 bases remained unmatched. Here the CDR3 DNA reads TGTGCCAGTACCAGGACCGGGACTAGCGGAGACAATGAGCAGTTCTTC. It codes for CASTRTGTSGDNEQFF.

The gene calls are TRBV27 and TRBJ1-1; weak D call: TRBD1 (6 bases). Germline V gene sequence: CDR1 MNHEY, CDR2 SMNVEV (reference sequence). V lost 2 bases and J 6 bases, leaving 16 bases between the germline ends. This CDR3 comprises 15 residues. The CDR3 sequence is CASSLGAGVLAEAFF. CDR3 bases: TGTGCCAGCAGTTTAGGGGCAGGGGTTTTGGCTGAAGCTTTCTTT.

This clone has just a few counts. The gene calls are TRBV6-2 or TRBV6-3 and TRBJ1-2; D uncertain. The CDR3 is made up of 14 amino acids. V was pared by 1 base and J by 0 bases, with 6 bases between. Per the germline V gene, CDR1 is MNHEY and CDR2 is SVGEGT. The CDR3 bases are TGTGCCAGCAGTTACTTCCAGACTAACTATGGCTACACCTTC. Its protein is CASSYFQTNYGYTF.

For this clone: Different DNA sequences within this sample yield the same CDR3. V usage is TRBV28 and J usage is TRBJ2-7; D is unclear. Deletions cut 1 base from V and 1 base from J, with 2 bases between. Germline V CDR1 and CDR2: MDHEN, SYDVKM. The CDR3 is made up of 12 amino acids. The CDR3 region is CASSLSSYEQYF. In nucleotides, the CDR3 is TGTGCCAGCAGTTTATCGTCCTACGAGCAGTACTTC.

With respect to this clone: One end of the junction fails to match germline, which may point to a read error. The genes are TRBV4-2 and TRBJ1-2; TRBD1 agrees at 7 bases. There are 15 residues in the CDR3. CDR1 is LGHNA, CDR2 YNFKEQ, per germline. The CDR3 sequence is CASRQAQGDPYGYTF. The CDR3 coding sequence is TGTGCCAGCAGACAAGCTCAGGGGGATCCCTATGGCTACACCTTC.

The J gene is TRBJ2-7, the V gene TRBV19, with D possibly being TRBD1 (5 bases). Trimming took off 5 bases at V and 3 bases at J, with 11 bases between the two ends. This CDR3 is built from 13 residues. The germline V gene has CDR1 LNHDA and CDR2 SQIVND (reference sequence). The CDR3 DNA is TGTGCCAGTAGTTCCTACCAGGGCTACGAGCAGTACTTC. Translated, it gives CASSSYQGYEQYF.

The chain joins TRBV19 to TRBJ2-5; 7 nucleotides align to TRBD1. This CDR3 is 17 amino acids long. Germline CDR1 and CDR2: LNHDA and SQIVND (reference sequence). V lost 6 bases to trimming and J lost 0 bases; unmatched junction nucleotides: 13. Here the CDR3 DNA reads TGTGCCAGTAGACCGACAGGGCGGTTTGTGTACCAAGAGACCCAGTACTTC. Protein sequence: CASRPTGRFVYQETQYF.

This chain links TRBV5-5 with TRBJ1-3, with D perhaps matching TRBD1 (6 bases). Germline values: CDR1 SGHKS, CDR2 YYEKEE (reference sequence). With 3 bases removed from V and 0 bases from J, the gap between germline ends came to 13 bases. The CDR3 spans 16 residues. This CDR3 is CASSSTDRHSGNTIYF. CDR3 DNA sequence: TGTGCCAGCAGCTCCACCGACAGGCACTCTGGAAACACCATATATTTT.

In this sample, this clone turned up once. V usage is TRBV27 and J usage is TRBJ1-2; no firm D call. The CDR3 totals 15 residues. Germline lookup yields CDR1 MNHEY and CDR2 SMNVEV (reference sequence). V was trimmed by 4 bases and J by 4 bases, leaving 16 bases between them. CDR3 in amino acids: CASSSTSGSFYGYTF. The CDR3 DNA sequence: TGTGCCAGCAGTTCAACCTCCGGGTCTTTCTATGGCTACACCTTC.

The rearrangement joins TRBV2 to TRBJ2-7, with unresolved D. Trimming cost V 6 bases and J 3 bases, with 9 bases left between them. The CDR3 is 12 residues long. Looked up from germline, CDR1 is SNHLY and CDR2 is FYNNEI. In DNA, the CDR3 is TGTGCCAGCAGAACGCCGAGCTACGAGCAGTACTTC. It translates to CASRTPSYEQYF.

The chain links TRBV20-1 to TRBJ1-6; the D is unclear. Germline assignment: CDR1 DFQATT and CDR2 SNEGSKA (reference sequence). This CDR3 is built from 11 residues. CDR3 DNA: TGCAGCCTCGGGGTAAATTCACCCCTCCACTTT. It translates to CSLGVNSPLHF.

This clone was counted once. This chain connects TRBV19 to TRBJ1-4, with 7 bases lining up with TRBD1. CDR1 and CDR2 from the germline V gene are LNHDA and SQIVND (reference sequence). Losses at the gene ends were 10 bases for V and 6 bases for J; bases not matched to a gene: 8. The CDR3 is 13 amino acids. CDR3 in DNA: TGTGCCACCCAGACAGGGAGACATGAAAAACTGTTTTTT. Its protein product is CATQTGRHEKLFF. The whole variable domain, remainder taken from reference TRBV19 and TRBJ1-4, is DGGITQSPKYLFRKEGQNVTLSCEQNLNHDAMYWYRQDPGQGLRLIYYSQIVNDFQKGDIAEGYSVSREKKESFPLTVTSAQKNPTAFYLCATQTGRHEKLFFGSGTQLSVL.

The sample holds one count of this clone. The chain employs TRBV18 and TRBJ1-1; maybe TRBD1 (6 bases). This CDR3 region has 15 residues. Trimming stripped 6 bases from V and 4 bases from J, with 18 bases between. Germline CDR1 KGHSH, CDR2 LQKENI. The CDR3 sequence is CASSEAQGRVTEAFF. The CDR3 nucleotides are TGTGCCAGCTCCGAAGCGCAGGGGCGCGTCACTGAAGCTTTCTTT.

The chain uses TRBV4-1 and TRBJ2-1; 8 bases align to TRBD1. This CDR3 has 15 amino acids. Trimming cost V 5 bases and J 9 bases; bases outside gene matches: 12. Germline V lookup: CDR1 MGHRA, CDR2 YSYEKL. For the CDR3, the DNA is TGCGCCAGCAGCAATTTAGGCAGGGGGCGCACTGAGCAGTTCTTC. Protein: CASSNLGRGRTEQFF.

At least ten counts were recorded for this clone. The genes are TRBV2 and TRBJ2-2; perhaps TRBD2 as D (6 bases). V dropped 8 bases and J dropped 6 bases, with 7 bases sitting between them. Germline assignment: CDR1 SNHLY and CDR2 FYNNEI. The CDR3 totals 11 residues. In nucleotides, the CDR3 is TGTGCCAGCTGGGAGGCCGGGGAGCTGTTTTTT. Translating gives CASWEAGELFF.

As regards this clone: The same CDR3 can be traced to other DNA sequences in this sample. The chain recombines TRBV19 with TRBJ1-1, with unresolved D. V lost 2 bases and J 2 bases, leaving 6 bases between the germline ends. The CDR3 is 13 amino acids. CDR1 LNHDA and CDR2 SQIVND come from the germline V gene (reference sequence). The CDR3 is CASSISGNTEAFF. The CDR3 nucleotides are TGTGCCAGTAGTATATCAGGCAACACTGAAGCTTTCTTT.